This TCR beta chain was obtained from a study of blood T cell repertoires in COVID-19. Per germline, CDR1 SQVTM and CDR2 ANQGSEA. The CDR3 loop spans 11 amino acids. With 6 bases clipped from V and 3 bases from J, the junction kept 1 base outside the gene matches. This clone was observed a handful of times. Sequencing used immunoSEQ multiplex PCR; TCRdb keeps in-frame clones, though not all of them. This sample carries 150,000 to 190,000 clones, 80% of them seen once, and the ten largest clones take roughly 0.6%. Sequenced material: peripheral blood. This sequence joins TRBV29-1 and TRBJ1-2, with 7 bases matching TRBD1. The origin of this receptor is a man aged 55-75 years with acute or convalescent COVID-19. The CDR3: CSVDRDYGYTF. The CDR3 DNA reads TGCAGCGTCGACAGGGACTATGGCTACACCTTC.